A selection of T cell receptor beta chains follows, all from one sample in a study of cytomegalovirus exposure and HLA in healthy donors. Assay: immunoSEQ multiplex PCR; the TCRdb copy retains only in-frame clones and omits some. This sample has 100,000 to 150,000 clones, with 85% to 90% found just once. The sequenced material came from PBMCs. All receptors derive from a woman aged 18-29 years in good health and CMV-seronegative. The CDR3 runs from the conserved cysteine through the conserved F or W. Each record gives: J gene, V gene, clone size, D gene, CDR3 protein, CDR3 DNA. D genes are given only for firm matches. Size values are once, few and many counts, or a class for expanded clones, and some rows have none.

j_call: TRBJ2-1; v_call: TRBV7-8; clone_size: -; d_call: -; cdr3_aa: CASSLNVNEQFF; cdr3_nt: TGTGCCAGCAGCTTAAATGTAAATGAGCAGTTCTTC
j_call: TRBJ2-5; v_call: TRBV6-1; clone_size: -; d_call: -; cdr3_aa: CASSPGGSQETQYF; cdr3_nt: TGTGCCAGCAGCCCCGGGGGAAGCCAAGAGACCCAGTACTTC
j_call: TRBJ1-2; v_call: TRBV28; clone_size: once; d_call: -; cdr3_aa: CASSFQALDYGYTF; cdr3_nt: TGTGCCAGCAGTTTTCAGGCTCTGGACTATGGCTACACCTTC
j_call: TRBJ1-1; v_call: TRBV11-2; clone_size: once; d_call: -; cdr3_aa: CASSFRNTEAFF; cdr3_nt: TGTGCCAGCAGCTTCAGGAACACTGAAGCTTTCTTT
j_call: TRBJ2-7; v_call: TRBV27; clone_size: -; d_call: TRBD2; cdr3_aa: CASSAGLDGREQYF; cdr3_nt: TGTGCCAGCAGTGCGGGACTAGACGGTCGAGAGCAGTACTTC
j_call: TRBJ2-2; v_call: TRBV18; clone_size: few; d_call: TRBD1; cdr3_aa: CASSRGQGATGELFF; cdr3_nt: TGTGCCAGCTCAAGGGGACAGGGTGCCACCGGGGAGCTGTTTTTT
j_call: TRBJ2-5; v_call: TRBV30; clone_size: -; d_call: TRBD1; cdr3_aa: CAWSVDRVIQETQYF; cdr3_nt: TGTGCCTGGAGTGTAGACAGGGTGATCCAAGAGACCCAGTACTTC
j_call: TRBJ2-2; v_call: TRBV13; clone_size: -; d_call: -; cdr3_aa: CASSPQGGITGELFF; cdr3_nt: TGTGCCAGCAGCCCTCAGGGGGGTATCACCGGGGAGCTGTTTTTT
j_call: TRBJ2-7; v_call: TRBV7-9; clone_size: -; d_call: TRBD1; cdr3_aa: CASSSPGQGVPQYF; cdr3_nt: TGTGCCAGCAGCTCCCCGGGACAGGGTGTCCCGCAGTACTTC
j_call: TRBJ2-1; v_call: TRBV5-4; clone_size: -; d_call: TRBD2; cdr3_aa: CASSLAAGGPPGEQFF; cdr3_nt: TGTGCCAGCAGCTTGGCTGCGGGAGGGCCCCCGGGTGAGCAGTTCTTC
j_call: TRBJ1-2; v_call: TRBV11-2; clone_size: -; d_call: -; cdr3_aa: CASSPQPGDYGYTF; cdr3_nt: TGTGCCAGCAGCCCCCAACCGGGGGACTATGGCTACACCTTC
j_call: TRBJ2-3; v_call: TRBV27; clone_size: -; d_call: -; cdr3_aa: CASSLQTATDTQYF; cdr3_nt: TGTGCCAGCAGTTTACAGACAGCCACAGATACGCAGTATTTT
j_call: TRBJ2-1; v_call: TRBV6-6; clone_size: -; d_call: TRBD2; cdr3_aa: CASSSPGGYNEQFF; cdr3_nt: TGTGCCAGCAGTTCTCCGGGGGGGTACAATGAGCAGTTCTTC
j_call: TRBJ2-5; v_call: TRBV10-3; clone_size: -; d_call: TRBD2; cdr3_aa: CAISRQAGGQETQYF; cdr3_nt: TGTGCCATTTCCAGACAGGCGGGGGGTCAAGAGACCCAGTACTTC
j_call: TRBJ2-7; v_call: TRBV4-2; clone_size: once; d_call: TRBD1; cdr3_aa: CASSPSPRGHGEQYF; cdr3_nt: TGTGCCAGCAGCCCTAGTCCCAGGGGGCATGGGGAGCAGTACTTC
j_call: TRBJ1-2; v_call: TRBV5-4; clone_size: -; d_call: -; cdr3_aa: CASSLDGDRGYTF; cdr3_nt: TGTGCCAGCAGCTTGGACGGAGATCGGGGCTACACCTTC
j_call: TRBJ2-5; v_call: TRBV28; clone_size: -; d_call: -; cdr3_aa: CASSLLTRAETQYF; cdr3_nt: TGTGCCAGCAGTTTACTGACTAGGGCGGAGACCCAGTACTTC
j_call: TRBJ2-7; v_call: TRBV28; clone_size: -; d_call: -; cdr3_aa: CASKKREIYEQYF; cdr3_nt: TGTGCATCGAAAAAACGGGAGATCTACGAGCAGTACTTC
j_call: TRBJ1-5; v_call: TRBV19; clone_size: -; d_call: -; cdr3_aa: CASSRDILNQPQHF; cdr3_nt: TGTGCCAGTAGCCGGGACATACTCAATCAGCCCCAGCATTTT
j_call: TRBJ1-5; v_call: TRBV7-2; clone_size: -; d_call: -; cdr3_aa: CASSLGGPGQPQHF; cdr3_nt: TGTGCCAGCAGCTTAGGTGGGCCCGGTCAGCCCCAGCATTTT
j_call: TRBJ2-3; v_call: TRBV7-9; clone_size: -; d_call: -; cdr3_aa: CASEGMDTQYF; cdr3_nt: TGTGCCAGCGAGGGAATGGATACGCAGTATTTT
j_call: TRBJ2-5; v_call: TRBV29-1; clone_size: -; d_call: TRBD2; cdr3_aa: CSVRGRARETQYF; cdr3_nt: TGCAGCGTACGGGGGAGGGCCCGTGAGACCCAGTACTTC
j_call: TRBJ2-3; v_call: TRBV29-1; clone_size: -; d_call: TRBD1; cdr3_aa: CSANGQEGTDTQYF; cdr3_nt: TGCAGCGCCAATGGACAGGAAGGCACAGATACGCAGTATTTT
j_call: TRBJ2-7; v_call: TRBV27; clone_size: -; d_call: TRBD1; cdr3_aa: CASSSTGGYEQYF; cdr3_nt: TGTGCCAGCAGTTCGACAGGGGGCTACGAGCAGTACTTC
j_call: TRBJ1-2; v_call: TRBV30; clone_size: -; d_call: TRBD1; cdr3_aa: CAWMSRQGGPYSGGYTF; cdr3_nt: TGTGCCTGGATGTCACGACAGGGAGGTCCCTACAGCGGTGGCTACACCTTC
j_call: TRBJ1-2; v_call: TRBV18; clone_size: once; d_call: -; cdr3_aa: CASSPPQDSIHYGYTF; cdr3_nt: TGTGCCAGCTCACCACCTCAGGACAGCATTCACTATGGCTACACCTTC
j_call: TRBJ1-2; v_call: TRBV10-3; clone_size: -; d_call: -; cdr3_aa: CAIKGADYGYTF; cdr3_nt: TGTGCCATCAAAGGTGCGGACTATGGCTACACCTTC
j_call: TRBJ2-1; v_call: TRBV13; clone_size: few; d_call: -; cdr3_aa: CASSRERHNEQFF; cdr3_nt: TGTGCCAGCAGCAGGGAGCGGCACAATGAGCAGTTCTTC
j_call: TRBJ1-2; v_call: TRBV28; clone_size: -; d_call: -; cdr3_aa: CASSFQDYGYTF; cdr3_nt: TGTGCCAGCAGTTTTCAGGACTATGGCTACACCTTC
j_call: TRBJ2-3; v_call: TRBV7-9; clone_size: -; d_call: -; cdr3_aa: CASSLSSADTQYF; cdr3_nt: TGTGCCAGCAGCTTATCCTCTGCAGATACGCAGTATTTT
j_call: TRBJ1-2; v_call: TRBV5-8; clone_size: -; d_call: TRBD1; cdr3_aa: CASSSTTGGNGYTF; cdr3_nt: TGTGCCAGCAGCTCAACGACAGGGGGCAATGGCTACACCTTC
j_call: TRBJ1-1; v_call: TRBV6-5; clone_size: -; d_call: -; cdr3_aa: CASSWSRPEMNTEAFF; cdr3_nt: TGTGCCAGCAGTTGGAGTCGGCCGGAGATGAACACTGAAGCTTTCTTT